Below are 32 T cell receptor beta chains sequenced from a single sample in a study of Graves' ophthalmopathy and Graves' hyperthyroidism. Amplified TCR beta CDR3 regions were obtained using RNA transcripts as template. HTBI primers were employed in first-round RT-PCR, then a second-round multiplex PCR followed. TCRdb reprocessed the multiplex PCR reads with MiXCR, giving one entry per CDR3 protein. The repertoire consists of more than 300,000 distinct CDR3 sequences, with roughly 15% occurring once and the leading ten covering roughly 2.4%. The sequenced sample consisted of peripheral blood. The receptors here all came from an adult woman with stable Graves' hyperthyroidism.

For this clonotype: A read error may account for a junction end that differs from germline. V gene TRBV5-1 combines with J gene TRBJ1-1; a possible D gene is TRBD1 (5 bases). CDR3 size: 13 residues. From germline, CDR1 is SGHRS and CDR2 YFSETQ. The CDR3 DNA follows: TGCACCAGCAGGGCAGGGCTGGACACTGAAGCTTTCTTT. It translates to CTSRAGLDTEAFF.

This clonotype came up a few times. This sequence joins TRBV18 and TRBJ2-4; 7 positions agree with TRBD2. Unmatched junction bases numbered 4, after V lost 2 bases and J lost 0 bases. The CDR3 runs to 16 residues. Germline V gives CDR1 KGHSH, CDR2 LQKENI. The CDR3 DNA follows: TGTGCCAGCTCACCATCGGGAGGCATAGCCAAAAACATTCAGTACTTC. Encoded protein: CASSPSGGIAKNIQYF.

This clonotype turned up a few times. CDR3 sequence reads: CASSPLGQGIRETQYF. CDR3 nucleotide sequence: TGTGCCAGCAGCCCCCTGGGACAGGGGATTCGAGAGACCCAGTACTTC. V gene TRBV27 combines with J gene TRBJ2-5, with 10 bases matching TRBD1. Germline lookup yields CDR1 MNHEY and CDR2 SMNVEV (reference sequence). The V and J ends lost 6 bases and 4 bases, in that order; junction bases with no gene match: 11. The CDR3 covers 16 residues.

V gene TRBV6-1 combines with J gene TRBJ2-7; tentative D call: TRBD1 (6 bases). The germline CDR1 and CDR2 sequences are MNHNS and SASEGT. V lost 1 base to trimming and J lost 8 bases, with 15 bases between them. This CDR3 has 14 amino acids. Here the CDR3 reads CASSEVGDIPQQYF. CDR3 bases: TGTGCCAGCAGTGAAGTCGGGGACATCCCGCAGCAGTACTTC.

This clonotype was observed at least ten times. This chain links TRBV27 with TRBJ1-1; D is undetermined. CDR1 is MNHEY, CDR2 SMNVEV, per germline (reference sequence). This CDR3 has 13 residues. Trimming took off 1 base at V and 6 bases at J, with 9 bases between the two ends. The CDR3: CASSLFGSSEAFF. For the CDR3, the DNA is TGTGCCAGCAGTTTATTCGGCAGTTCTGAAGCTTTCTTT.

This clonotype has just a few counts. V and J are TRBV25-1 and TRBJ2-7; unclear D gene. Germline assignment: CDR1 MGHDK and CDR2 SYGVNS. V lost 2 bases to trimming and J lost 3 bases, with 14 bases between them. This CDR3 is built from 15 residues. This chain's CDR3 is CASSEHRGLFYEQYF. The CDR3 nucleotides read TGTGCCAGCAGTGAACATCGCGGTTTATTCTACGAGCAGTACTTC.

This clonotype was counted ten times or more. The gene calls are TRBV10-3 and TRBJ2-2, with TRBD2 matching 9 bases. The CDR3 is 15 residues long. Per the germline V gene, CDR1 is ENHRY and CDR2 is SYGVKD. The trim removed 7 bases at V and 2 bases at J, leaving 5 bases unmatched. As DNA, the CDR3 is TGTGCCATCAACCCCCTAGCGGGAAACACCGGGGAGCTGTTTTTT. Translated, it gives CAINPLAGNTGELFF.

The rearrangement joins TRBV7-2 to TRBJ2-7; possibly TRBD1 for D (5 bases). V was trimmed by 3 bases and J by 4 bases, leaving 13 bases between them. Germline V gene data show CDR1 as SGHTA and CDR2 as FQGNSA. This CDR3 region has 14 residues. CDR3 amino acids: CASSLSGWAYEQYF. DNA of the CDR3: TGTGCCAGCAGCTTGTCAGGGTGGGCATACGAGCAGTACTTC.

V usage is TRBV12-3 or TRBV12-4 and J usage is TRBJ1-3; TRBD1 matches at 7 bases. V trimming: 6 bases; J trimming: 0 bases; junction bases outside the gene matches: 8. The CDR3 contains 16 residues. The CDR3 loop reads CASSSEQGSSGNTIYF. The CDR3, as DNA: TGTGCCAGCAGCTCCGAACAGGGGAGCTCTGGAAACACCATATATTTT.

Comments on this clonotype: The conserved phenylalanine or tryptophan normally closing the CDR3 is absent here, so this likely arose from a read error. This chain uses TRBV12-3 or TRBV12-4 with TRBJ1-1; D not certain. The CDR3 is 13 residues long. The V end was cut by 5 bases, the J end by 0 bases, with 7 bases between. The CDR3 is CASSLYLNTEAFI. DNA for the CDR3: TGTGCCAGCAGTCTGTACCTGAACACTGAAGCTTTCATT.

Comments on this clonotype: A junction end diverges from the germline sequence, so it may reflect a read error. The chain couples TRBV7-9 to TRBJ1-6; tentative D call: TRBD1 (5 bases). Germline-derived CDR1 and CDR2 are SEHNR and FQNEAQ (reference sequence). The length of the CDR3 is 16 residues. The CDR3 reads CAGRLGTGGENSPLHF. For the CDR3, the DNA is TGTGCCGGCAGGCTAGGGACCGGCGGGGAGAATTCACCCCTCCACTTT.

This clonotype appeared many times. The rearrangement links TRBV11-2 to TRBJ1-1; D is possibly TRBD1 (6 bases). CDR3 size: 16 residues. The germline V and J ends were trimmed by 1 base and 5 bases, with 17 bases remaining between them. Germline-derived CDR1 and CDR2 are SGHAT and FQNNGV. This chain's CDR3 is CASSLGRGGRITEAFF. For the CDR3, the DNA is TGTGCCAGCAGCTTAGGGAGGGGGGGGCGAATAACTGAAGCTTTCTTT. Combining the CDR3 with reference TRBV11-2 and TRBJ1-1 gives the whole variable domain EAGVAQSPRYKIIEKRQSVAFWCNPISGHATLYWYQQILGQGPKLLIQFQNNGVVDDSQLPKDRFSAERLKGVDSTLKIQPAKLEDSAVYLCASSLGRGGRITEAFFGQGTRLTVV.

This clonotype showed up many times. V and J are TRBV19 and TRBJ1-2; 9 positions agree with TRBD1. Unmatched junction bases numbered 11, after V lost 7 bases and J lost 8 bases. This CDR3 has 14 residues. Germline loops: CDR1 LNHDA, CDR2 SQIVND (reference sequence). CDR3 coding DNA: TGTGCCAGTAAAGGGACAGGGATCGATCGAGGCTACACCTTC. It yields the protein CASKGTGIDRGYTF.

This clonotype was seen ten or more times. The chain combines TRBV24-1 with TRBJ2-5, with no clear D. Germline CDR1 reads KGHDR; CDR2 reads SFDVKD. V was trimmed by 7 bases and J by 3 bases, leaving 5 bases between them. This CDR3 region has 11 residues. CDR3 DNA: TGTGCCACCAGCTACAAAGAGACCCAGTACTTC. Amino acids: CATSYKETQYF.

The CDR3 loop reads CSAAQGINMNTEAFF. The CDR3 region has the DNA TGCAGTGCTGCTCAGGGGATAAACATGAACACTGAAGCTTTCTTT. This chain joins TRBV20-1 and TRBJ1-1; maybe TRBD1 (6 bases). Trimming took off 5 bases at V and 0 bases at J, with 16 bases between the two ends. This CDR3 has 15 amino acids. Germline V gene sequence: CDR1 DFQATT, CDR2 SNEGSKA (reference sequence).

This clonotype showed up many times. The genes are TRBV28 and TRBJ2-7; 8 nucleotides agree with TRBD2. J was trimmed by 1 base and V by 4 bases; bases with no gene match: 12. This CDR3 has 17 residues. Germline V lookup: CDR1 MDHEN, CDR2 SYDVKM. This CDR3 reads CASSSHPGTRLSYEQYF. In nucleotides, the CDR3 is TGTGCCAGCAGTTCCCACCCCGGGACTAGGTTATCCTACGAGCAGTACTTC.

This clonotype was recorded at least ten times. The chain links TRBV28 to TRBJ2-7; TRBD1 matches at 12 bases. The CDR3 is made up of 17 amino acids. V dropped 1 base and J dropped 6; count of bases not matched to a gene: 10. Germline V CDR1 and CDR2: MDHEN, SYDVKM. The CDR3 sequence: CASSLLFGRDRGPEQYF. In DNA form, the CDR3 reads TGTGCCAGCAGTTTATTATTCGGACGGGACAGGGGGCCCGAGCAGTACTTC.

The J gene is TRBJ2-5, the V gene TRBV3-1, with D tentatively TRBD1 (6 bases). Between the trimmed V and J ends, which lost 3 bases and 4 bases, there was a span of 18 bases. The CDR3 is made up of 16 amino acids. Germline CDR1 reads LGHDT; CDR2 reads YNNKEL (reference sequence). The CDR3 protein is CASSQVGDIGSETQYF. DNA of the CDR3: TGTGCCAGCAGCCAGGTGGGGGACATCGGTTCAGAGACCCAGTACTTC.

The table lists this clonotype with a few counts. The chain is built from TRBV30 and TRBJ1-6, with D maybe TRBD1 (6 bases). In germline, CDR1 is GTSNPN, CDR2 SVGIG (reference sequence). Trimming took off 0 bases at V and 10 bases at J, with 10 bases between the two ends. This CDR3 spans 13 amino acids. This chain's CDR3 is CAWSVQGESPLHF. The DNA of the CDR3 is TGTGCCTGGAGTGTACAGGGTGAATCACCCCTCCACTTT.

This clonotype appeared many times. The rearrangement links TRBV19 to TRBJ1-5; D is unresolved. CDR1 and CDR2 (germline): LNHDA, SQIVND (reference sequence). Trimming removed 10 bases from V and 0 bases from J, with 10 bases in between. The CDR3 runs 13 residues. DNA for the CDR3: TGTGCCACCGCCGGAACTAGCAATCAGCCCCAGCATTTT. Translation gives CATAGTSNQPQHF.

There are many counts of this clonotype. V gene TRBV30 combines with J gene TRBJ2-7, with D perhaps assigned TRBD1 or TRBD2 (5 bases each). Germline-derived CDR1 and CDR2 are GTSNPN and SVGIG (reference sequence). V was pared by 0 bases and J by 1 base, with 25 bases between. This CDR3 contains 19 residues. The CDR3: CAWSVTRPSWGKGSYEQYF. CDR3 DNA: TGTGCCTGGAGTGTAACCCGCCCTTCGTGGGGGAAGGGGTCCTACGAGCAGTACTTC.

The chain links TRBV12-3 or TRBV12-4 to TRBJ2-5; 12 bases are a match to TRBD1. Losses at the gene ends were 8 bases for V and 5 bases for J; bases not matched to a gene: 12. The CDR3 sequence is 16 residues long. For the CDR3, the DNA is TGTGCCAGCGGTGTCTCCGGGACAGGGGGCGTGGAGACCCAGTACTTC. The encoded protein is CASGVSGTGGVETQYF.

This clonotype was observed many times. The chain is built from TRBV15 and TRBJ2-2; D gene ambiguous. Germline CDR1 and CDR2: LNHNV and YYDKDF (reference sequence). CDR3 length: 15 residues. The germline V and J ends were trimmed by 0 bases and 1 base, with 6 bases remaining between them. The chain's CDR3 is CATSRDPRNTGELFF. The CDR3 DNA follows: TGTGCCACCAGCAGAGATCCGCGGAACACCGGGGAGCTGTTTTTT.

A word on this clonotype: This may come from a read error, since a much larger clone is one base off. V and J are TRBV28 and TRBJ2-2, with D unresolved. Germline CDR1 reads MDHEN; CDR2 reads SYDVKM. The CDR3 spans 11 residues. CDR3 sequence (DNA): TGTGCCATCAGTCCCAGGGGGGAGCTGTTTTTT. Translating gives CAISPRGELFF.

Only a few counts were recorded for this clonotype. The chain carries TRBV11-2 and TRBJ1-2; 7 nucleotides align to TRBD1. The ends lost 3 bases at V and 3 bases at J; junction bases unmatched: 7. This CDR3 region has 15 residues. The germline CDR1 and CDR2 sequences are SGHAT and FQNNGV. The CDR3 sequence: CASSFYGQVYYGYTF. In nucleotides, the CDR3 is TGTGCCAGCAGCTTCTATGGACAGGTCTACTATGGCTACACCTTC.

This clonotype was seen ten or more times. The rearrangement uses TRBV12-3 or TRBV12-4 and TRBJ2-7, with 8 nucleotides matching TRBD2. The CDR3 length is 14 residues. V lost 2 bases, J lost 4 bases, and 4 bases stayed unmatched. CDR3 sequence (DNA): TGTGCCAGCAGTTTATCCCTAGCGGGTTACGAGCAGTACTTC. Translating gives CASSLSLAGYEQYF.

In its sample, this clonotype was seen many times. The chain uses TRBV2 and TRBJ2-7; 15 bases line up with TRBD2. J was trimmed by 0 bases and V by 5 bases; bases with no gene match: 5. CDR1 and CDR2 from the germline V gene are SNHLY and FYNNEI. This CDR3 is built from 17 residues. The CDR3 bases are TGTGCCAGCAGTTACGGACTAGCGGGAGGGGACTCCTACGAGCAGTACTTC. Amino acids: CASSYGLAGGDSYEQYF.

This clonotype was counted ten times or more. In DNA, the CDR3 is TGTGCCAGCAGTTACCAAAACGAGCAGTACTTC. Translation gives CASSYQNEQYF. This chain joins TRBV6-5 and TRBJ2-7; D unclear. Trimming removed 2 bases from V and 5 bases from J, with 4 bases in between. Germline CDR1 and CDR2: MNHEY and SVGAGI. The CDR3 length is 11 residues.

This clonotype showed up many times. The chain couples TRBV29-1 to TRBJ1-2, with a weak D call TRBD1 (5 bases). Germline V gives CDR1 SQVTM, CDR2 ANQGSEA. The CDR3 is 11 amino acids. V was pared by 3 bases and J by 8 bases, with 10 bases between. CDR3 bases: TGCAGCGTTGATGGGGGGGACGGCTACACCTTC. Encoded protein: CSVDGGDGYTF.

Comments on this clonotype: The junction departs from the called germline gene at one end, perhaps through a read error. The chain joins TRBV11-2 to TRBJ1-5; D may be TRBD1 (5 bases). Germline V CDR1 and CDR2: SGHAT, FQNNGV. The length of the CDR3 is 17 residues. The CDR3 DNA reads TGTGCCAGCAGCTTCTCAGGGAGGATGACGAGCAATCAGCCTCAGCATTTT. Translated, it gives CASSFSGRMTSNQPQHF.

This clonotype has ten or more counts. The chain joins TRBV20-1 to TRBJ2-2; D might be TRBD2 (5 bases). CDR1 and CDR2 from the germline V gene are DFQATT and SNEGSKA (reference sequence). Trimming removed 3 bases from V and 6 bases from J, with 11 bases in between. The CDR3 is made up of 13 amino acids. Written as DNA, the CDR3 is TGCAGTGCTAGCGGGGTTATGTCCGGGGAGCTGTTTTTT. Its protein is CSASGVMSGELFF.

This clonotype came up many times. This chain joins TRBV18 and TRBJ1-2; 7 bases map to TRBD1. Germline V gives CDR1 KGHSH, CDR2 LQKENI. The CDR3 spans 13 residues. Trimming took 4 bases from V and 4 from J; bases not matched to a gene: 3. As DNA, the CDR3 is TGTGCCAGCTCACAGGACAGGATCTATGGCTACACCTTC. It encodes CASSQDRIYGYTF.